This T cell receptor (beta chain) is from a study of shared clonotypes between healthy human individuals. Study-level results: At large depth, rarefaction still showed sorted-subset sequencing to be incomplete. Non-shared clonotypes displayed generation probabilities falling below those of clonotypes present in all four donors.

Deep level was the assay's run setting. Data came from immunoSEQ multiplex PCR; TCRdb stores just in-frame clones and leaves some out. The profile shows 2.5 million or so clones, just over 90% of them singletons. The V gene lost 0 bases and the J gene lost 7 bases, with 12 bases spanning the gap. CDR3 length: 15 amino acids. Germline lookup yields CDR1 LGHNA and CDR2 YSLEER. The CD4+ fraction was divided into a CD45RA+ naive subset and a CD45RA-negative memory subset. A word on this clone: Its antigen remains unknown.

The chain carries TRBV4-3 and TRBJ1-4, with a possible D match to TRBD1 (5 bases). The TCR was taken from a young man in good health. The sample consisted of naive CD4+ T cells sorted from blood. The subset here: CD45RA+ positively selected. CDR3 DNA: TGCGCCAGCAGCCAAGAACCGGGACCCACTGAAAAACTGTTTTTT. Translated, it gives CASSQEPGPTEKLFF.